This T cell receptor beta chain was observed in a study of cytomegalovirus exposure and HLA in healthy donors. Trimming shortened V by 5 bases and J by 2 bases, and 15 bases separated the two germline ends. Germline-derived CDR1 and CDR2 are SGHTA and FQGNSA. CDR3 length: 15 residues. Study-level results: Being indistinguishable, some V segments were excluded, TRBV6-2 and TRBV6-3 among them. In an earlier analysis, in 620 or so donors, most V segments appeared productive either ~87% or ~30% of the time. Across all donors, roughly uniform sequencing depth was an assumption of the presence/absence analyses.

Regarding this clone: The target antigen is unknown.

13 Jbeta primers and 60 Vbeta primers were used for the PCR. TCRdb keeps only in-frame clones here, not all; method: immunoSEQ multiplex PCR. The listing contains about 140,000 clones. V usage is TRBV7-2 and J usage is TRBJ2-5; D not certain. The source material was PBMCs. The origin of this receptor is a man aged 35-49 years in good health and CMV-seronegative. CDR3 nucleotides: TGTGCCAGCAGCCCCCCCGGAACAGCACAAGAGACCCAGTACTTC. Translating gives CASSPPGTAQETQYF.